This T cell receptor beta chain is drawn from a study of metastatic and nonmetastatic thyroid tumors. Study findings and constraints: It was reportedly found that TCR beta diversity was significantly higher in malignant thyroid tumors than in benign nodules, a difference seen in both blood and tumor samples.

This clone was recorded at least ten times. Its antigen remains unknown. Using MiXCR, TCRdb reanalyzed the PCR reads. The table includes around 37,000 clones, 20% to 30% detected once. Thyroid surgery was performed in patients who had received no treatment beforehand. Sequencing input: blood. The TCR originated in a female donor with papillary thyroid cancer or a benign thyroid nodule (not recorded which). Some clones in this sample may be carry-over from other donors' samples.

The CDR3 nucleotides read TGTGCCAGCAGTTGGACAGGGGGCGTAAGGCACGAGCAGTACTTC. The encoded protein is CASSWTGGVRHEQYF. This rearrangement joins TRBV28 to TRBJ2-7, with TRBD1 matching 11 bases. The CDR3 runs to 15 residues. The germline CDR1 and CDR2 sequences are MDHEN and SYDVKM. After removal of 4 bases from V and 5 bases from J, the junction contained 7 bases not matched to a gene.